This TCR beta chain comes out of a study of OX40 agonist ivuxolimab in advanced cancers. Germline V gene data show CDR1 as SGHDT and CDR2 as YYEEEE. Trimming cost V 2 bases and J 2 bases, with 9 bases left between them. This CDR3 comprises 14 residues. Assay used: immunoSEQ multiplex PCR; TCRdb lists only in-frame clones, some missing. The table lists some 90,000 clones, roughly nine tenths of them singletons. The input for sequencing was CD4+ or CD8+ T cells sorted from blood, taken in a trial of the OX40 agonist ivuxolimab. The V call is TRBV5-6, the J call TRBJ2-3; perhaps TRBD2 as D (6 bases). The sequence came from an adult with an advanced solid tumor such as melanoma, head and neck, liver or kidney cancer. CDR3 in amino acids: CASSFLAYTDTQYF. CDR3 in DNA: TGTGCCAGCAGCTTCCTAGCGTACACAGATACGCAGTATTTT.